This T cell receptor beta chain comes out of a study of blood T cell repertoires in COVID-19. Turning to the study itself: T cells, B-cell-depleted T cells, or PBMCs provided the cDNA or gDNA that served as material.

Trimming took 6 bases from V and 6 from J; bases not matched to a gene: 6. This CDR3 is built from 13 residues. Germline V lookup: CDR1 MNHEY, CDR2 SMNVEV (reference sequence). Repertoires were generated with immunoSEQ multiplex PCR, while TCRdb's copy carries only in-frame clones and drops some. The data contain about 150,000 clones, approximately 80% of them seen just once; the ten biggest clones take up around 9.8%. The J gene is TRBJ1-2, the V gene TRBV27, with TRBD1 matching 8 bases. The receptor was derived from a woman in her forties or fifties with acute or convalescent COVID-19. Input material: peripheral blood. The CDR3 DNA reads as TGTGCCAGCAGGGACAGGGTCTCCCATGGCTACACCTTC. It is translated as CASRDRVSHGYTF.